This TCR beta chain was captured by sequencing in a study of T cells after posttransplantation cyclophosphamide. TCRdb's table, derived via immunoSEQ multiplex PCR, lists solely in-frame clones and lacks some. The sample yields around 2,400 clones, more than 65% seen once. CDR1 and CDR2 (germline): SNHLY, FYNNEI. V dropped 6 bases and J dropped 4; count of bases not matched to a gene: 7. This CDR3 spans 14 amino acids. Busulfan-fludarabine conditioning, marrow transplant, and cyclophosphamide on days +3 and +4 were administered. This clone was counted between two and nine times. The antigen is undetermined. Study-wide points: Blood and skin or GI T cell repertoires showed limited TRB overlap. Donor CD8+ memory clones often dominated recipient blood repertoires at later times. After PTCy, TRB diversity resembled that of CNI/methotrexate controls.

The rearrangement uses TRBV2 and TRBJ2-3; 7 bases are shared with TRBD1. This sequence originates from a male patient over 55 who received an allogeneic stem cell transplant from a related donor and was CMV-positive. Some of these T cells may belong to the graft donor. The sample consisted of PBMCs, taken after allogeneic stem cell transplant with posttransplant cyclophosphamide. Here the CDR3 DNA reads TGTGCCAGCAGGGACAGGTTCGAGGCAGATACGCAGTATTTT. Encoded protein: CASRDRFEADTQYF.